A single sample is the source of the 15 T cell receptor beta chains below, sequenced in a study of T cell changes during pregnancy in multiple sclerosis. The data were produced by immunoSEQ multiplex PCR, yet TCRdb's version contains in-frame clones alone and is incomplete. The table lists 20,000 to 25,000 clones, just over 85% of them singletons, with approximately 8% in the top ten. The sample in question was CD8+ T cells from peripheral blood mononuclear cells, obtained in the first trimester of pregnancy. Source of these receptors: a female donor in good health, enrolled as a control in a pregnancy study.

This chain uses TRBV7-6 with TRBJ2-1; 12 nucleotides agree with TRBD2. Unmatched junction bases numbered 5, after V lost 3 bases and J lost 5 bases. The CDR3 spans 16 residues. Per germline, CDR1 SGHVS and CDR2 FNYEAQ. The CDR3 coding sequence is TGTGCCAGCAGCTTTCCTAGCGGGGGGGCAAACAATGAGCAGTTCTTC. This sequence encodes CASSFPSGGANNEQFF.

The CDR3 DNA sequence: TGTGCCAGCAGCTTAGGGTCGGGGACCAAAAACATTCAGTACTTC. Its protein product is CASSLGSGTKNIQYF. J is TRBJ2-4 and V is TRBV7-3; perhaps TRBD2 as D (5 bases). Trimming pared 2 bases from V and 2 bases from J, leaving 10 bases between. The CDR3 is 15 residues long. Germline CDR1 and CDR2: SGHTA and FQGTGA.

This chain uses TRBV2 with TRBJ1-1; D unresolved. Trimming removed 4 bases at V and 0 bases at J, with 9 bases between. The CDR3 runs 14 residues. CDR1 SNHLY and CDR2 FYNNEI come from the germline V gene. Written as DNA, the CDR3 is TGTGCCAGCAGTGGGAGGATTTTGAACACTGAAGCTTTCTTT. Its translation: CASSGRILNTEAFF.

This chain uses TRBV5-1 with TRBJ1-1, with a possible D match to TRBD1 (5 bases). The CDR3 consists of 16 residues. Trimming took off 2 bases at V and 0 bases at J, with 14 bases between the two ends. Germline values: CDR1 SGHRS, CDR2 YFSETQ. In DNA form, the CDR3 reads TGCGCCAGCAGCTTAAGGGGCCTAGGGATGAACACTGAAGCTTTCTTT. Translating gives CASSLRGLGMNTEAFF.

The chain carries TRBV2 and TRBJ2-3, with a possible D match to TRBD2 (5 bases). The CDR3 extends over 12 amino acids. Trimming left V 1 base short and J 8 bases short, with 7 bases between. Per germline, CDR1 SNHLY and CDR2 FYNNEI. Here the CDR3 reads CASSEVEGTQYF. CDR3 coding DNA: TGTGCCAGCAGTGAAGTTGAGGGTACGCAGTATTTT.

The chain links TRBV7-2 to TRBJ2-7, with TRBD1 matching over 7 bases. This CDR3 is 15 amino acids long. Germline V gene data show CDR1 as SGHTA and CDR2 as FQGNSA. V trimming: 6 bases; J trimming: 1 base; junction bases outside the gene matches: 9. In DNA, the CDR3 is TGTGCCAGCAGGCCCCCGGGACAGCCATCCTACGAGCAGTACTTC. Translated: CASRPPGQPSYEQYF.

This chain connects TRBV6-1 to TRBJ1-2; TRBD1 agrees at 9 bases. Germline CDR1 and CDR2: MNHNS and SASEGT. This CDR3 comprises 18 residues. V trimming: 3 bases; J trimming: 2 bases; junction bases outside the gene matches: 13. The CDR3 protein is CASSDMERGTGFNYGYTF. CDR3 in DNA: TGTGCCAGCAGTGATATGGAGAGGGGGACAGGGTTCAACTATGGCTACACCTTC.

The chain employs TRBV9 and TRBJ2-2; D is perhaps TRBD1 (5 bases). The germline gives CDR1 SGDLS, CDR2 YYNGEE. The length of the CDR3 is 13 residues. V shed 4 bases and J shed 5 bases, with 9 bases lying between them. CDR3 region: CASSPSGTGELFF. CDR3 coding DNA: TGTGCCAGCAGCCCATCAGGGACCGGGGAGCTGTTTTTT.

CDR3 sequence reads: CASRDRGHMNTEAFF. The CDR3 nucleotides are TGTGCCAGCAGGGACAGGGGGCATATGAACACTGAAGCTTTCTTT. The rearrangement links TRBV2 to TRBJ1-1; 11 nucleotides agree with TRBD1. CDR3 length: 15 amino acids. The V gene end was trimmed by 6 bases and the J gene end by 0 bases; junction bases not matched to a gene: 3. Germline lookup yields CDR1 SNHLY and CDR2 FYNNEI.

Written as DNA, the CDR3 is TGTGCCAGCAGTTTAGGGAGCTCTGGAAACACCATATATTTT. Protein sequence: CASSLGSSGNTIYF. V gene TRBV28 combines with J gene TRBJ1-3; no clear D gene. The CDR3 length is 14 residues. The germline CDR1 and CDR2 sequences are MDHEN and SYDVKM. V gave up 2 bases and J gave up 0 bases, with 5 bases separating them. The whole variable domain, remainder taken from reference TRBV28 and TRBJ1-3, is DVKVTQSSRYLVKRTGEKVFLECVQDMDHENMFWYRQDPGLGLRLIYFSYDVKMKEKGDIPEGYSVSREKKERFSLILESASTNQTSMYLCASSLGSSGNTIYFGEGSWLTVV.

The chain uses TRBV5-6 and TRBJ2-3; no clear D. Germline CDR1 reads SGHDT; CDR2 reads YYEEEE. Trimming took off 6 bases at V and 0 bases at J, with 14 bases between the two ends. The CDR3 runs to 15 residues. The DNA of the CDR3 is TGTGCCAGCACCCCCCCGGGTTCTAGCACAGATACGCAGTATTTT. Protein sequence: CASTPPGSSTDTQYF.

The rearrangement uses TRBV7-9 and TRBJ2-5, with TRBD1 as a possible D gene (6 bases). In germline, CDR1 is SEHNR, CDR2 FQNEAQ (reference sequence). V lost 3 bases, J lost 5 bases, and 22 bases lay in between. This CDR3 contains 17 residues. The CDR3, as DNA: TGTGCCAGCAGCTTGGGAGTGGGGGCAGGGATAGAGGAGACCCAGTACTTC. Protein: CASSLGVGAGIEETQYF.

Only one count was recorded for this clone. This CDR3 is CASSLRQGYLNTEAFF. The DNA for the CDR3 is TGTGCCAGCAGCTTAAGGCAGGGCTATCTGAACACTGAAGCTTTCTTT. The genes are TRBV11-3 and TRBJ1-1, with a weak D call TRBD1 (5 bases). Between the trimmed V and J ends, which lost 2 bases and 0 bases, there was a span of 13 bases. The CDR3 length is 16 residues. Germline-derived CDR1 and CDR2 are SGHNT and YENEEA.

The chain carries TRBV4-3 and TRBJ2-1; D possibly corresponds to TRBD2 (5 bases). Trimming pared 4 bases from V and 1 base from J, leaving 29 bases between. Germline V lookup: CDR1 LGHNA, CDR2 YSLEER. The CDR3 contains 21 residues. The CDR3 region is CASSPPGLAGGVSLSYNEQFF. DNA for the CDR3: TGCGCCAGCAGCCCCCCTGGGTTAGCTGGAGGAGTCTCCCTTTCCTACAATGAGCAGTTCTTC.

This CDR3 is CASSWDSLTDTQYF. In nucleotides, the CDR3 is TGTGCCAGCAGTTGGGACAGCCTCACAGATACGCAGTATTTT. The chain links TRBV25-1 to TRBJ2-3, with TRBD1 identical over 7 bases. With 5 bases clipped from V and 2 bases from J, the junction kept 4 bases outside the gene matches. This CDR3 is built from 14 residues. Germline values: CDR1 MGHDK, CDR2 SYGVNS.